Below are 27 T cell receptor beta chains sequenced from a single sample in a study of T cell responses to AZD1222 COVID-19 vaccine. Here immunoSEQ multiplex PCR was the method, and the copy in TCRdb shows in-frame clones only, minus some. The table lists over 150,000 clones, just under 90% of them singletons. The specimen comprised peripheral blood, sampled on day 0 of AZD1222 vaccination. Receptors originate from an adult in good health.

The chain recombines TRBV11-2 with TRBJ2-7, with 7 bases aligning to TRBD2. Germline CDR1 SGHAT, CDR2 FQNNGV. J was trimmed by 2 bases and V by 5 bases; bases with no gene match: 9. This CDR3 spans 15 amino acids. DNA for the CDR3: TGTGCCAGCAGCCGTATGACTAGCTGGACCTACGAGCAGTACTTC. Translation gives CASSRMTSWTYEQYF. Combining the CDR3 with reference TRBV11-2 and TRBJ2-7 gives the whole variable domain EAGVAQSPRYKIIEKRQSVAFWCNPISGHATLYWYQQILGQGPKLLIQFQNNGVVDDSQLPKDRFSAERLKGVDSTLKIQPAKLEDSAVYLCASSRMTSWTYEQYFGPGTRLTVT.

This clone was counted a few times. The rearrangement uses TRBV5-8 and TRBJ1-6, with 12 bases lining up with TRBD1. This CDR3 has 15 amino acids. The J segment lost 10 bases and the V segment lost 4 bases, leaving 6 bases of the junction unmatched. Germline CDR1 and CDR2: SGHTS and YDEGEE. Here the CDR3 reads CASSVPGQGASPLHF. CDR3 coding DNA: TGTGCCAGCAGCGTACCGGGACAGGGGGCATCACCCCTCCACTTT.

The chain employs TRBV11-2 and TRBJ2-7, with 10 bases lining up with TRBD2. Trimming at V came to 0 bases and at J to 4 bases, leaving 6 bases not matched to a gene. The CDR3 runs to 16 residues. CDR1 and CDR2 (germline): SGHAT, FQNNGV. The CDR3 loop reads CASSLEVAGGPYEQYF. As DNA, the CDR3 is TGTGCCAGCAGCTTAGAAGTAGCGGGGGGACCTTACGAGCAGTACTTC.

The rearrangement uses TRBV25-1 and TRBJ2-7, with TRBD1 matching 7 bases. The junction had 13 bases not matched to a gene; V was cut back by 5 bases and J by 3 bases. This CDR3 spans 16 amino acids. Germline CDR1 MGHDK, CDR2 SYGVNS. The CDR3 loop is CASSQSTGIFYYEQYF. CDR3 coding DNA: TGTGCCAGCAGTCAATCGACAGGGATTTTTTACTACGAGCAGTACTTC.

This clone was counted once. The chain employs TRBV7-2 and TRBJ2-7, with no clear D. CDR1 SGHTA and CDR2 FQGNSA come from the germline V gene. V lost 1 base, J lost 4 bases, and 8 bases lay in between. The CDR3 has 13 amino acids. CDR3: CASSLGGKYEQYF. CDR3 nucleotides: TGTGCCAGCAGCTTAGGCGGAAAATACGAGCAGTACTTC.

V usage is TRBV5-1 and J usage is TRBJ2-3; D unresolved. V lost 0 bases and J lost 2, with 7 bases in between. Germline assignment: CDR1 SGHRS and CDR2 YFSETQ. CDR3 length: 14 residues. The CDR3 region is CASSLDSFTDTQYF. Here the CDR3 DNA reads TGCGCCAGCAGCTTGGACAGCTTCACAGATACGCAGTATTTT.

The chain has TRBV7-2 and TRBJ1-1, with no clear D. V was shortened by 2 bases and J by 7 bases, with 5 bases between the two germline ends. CDR3 length: 11 amino acids. The germline gives CDR1 SGHTA, CDR2 FQGNSA. In DNA, the CDR3 is TGTGCCAGCAGCTTAATCAATGAAGCTTTCTTT. Amino acid sequence: CASSLINEAFF.

The chain combines TRBV6-2 or TRBV6-3 with TRBJ1-5; 8 bases agree with TRBD1. CDR1 is MNHEY and CDR2 is SVGEGT in the germline V gene. This CDR3 spans 14 amino acids. Germline trimming cut 5 bases from V and 7 bases from J; bases unmatched to any gene: 7. CDR3 DNA: TGTGCCAGCAGTAGCGGACAGGGCGGCCAGCCCCAGCATTTT. Translated: CASSSGQGGQPQHF.

This chain uses TRBV29-1 with TRBJ2-1; the D gene is possibly TRBD1 (6 bases). CDR3 length: 15 amino acids. Germline V gene lookup returns CDR1 SQVTM and CDR2 ANQGSEA. Trimming pared 4 bases from V and 8 bases from J, leaving 21 bases between. The CDR3 region has the DNA TGCAGCGTTGCGAGAGAGACAACAGGGAATTATGAGCAGTTCTTC. As protein: CSVARETTGNYEQFF.

The gene calls are TRBV5-4 and TRBJ2-7, with 8 bases lining up with TRBD2. V lost 6 bases and J lost 5; bases outside the gene matches: 16. The CDR3 has 16 amino acids. The germline V gene encodes CDR1 SGHNT and CDR2 YYREEE (reference sequence). The CDR3 spells CASTPPASGSSHEQYF. In DNA, the CDR3 is TGTGCCAGCACCCCGCCGGCAAGCGGGAGTTCCCACGAGCAGTACTTC.

The chain employs TRBV6-5 and TRBJ1-6; tentative D call: TRBD1 (5 bases). In germline, CDR1 is MNHEY, CDR2 SVGAGI. CDR3 length: 15 amino acids. V lost 5 bases, J lost 6 bases, and 14 bases lay in between. The chain's CDR3 is CASSLRVRPNSPLHF. DNA of the CDR3: TGTGCCAGCAGTCTCAGGGTCCGGCCTAATTCACCCCTCCACTTT.

This clone has just one count. The chain joins TRBV27 to TRBJ2-3, with D uncertain. Germline CDR1 is MNHEY and CDR2 is SMNVEV (reference sequence). The CDR3 covers 14 residues. Trimming took 5 bases from V and 2 from J, leaving 11 bases between them. The CDR3 DNA sequence: TGTGCCAGCAGTACGAGCTACCCCACAGATACGCAGTATTTT. Protein: CASSTSYPTDTQYF.

The chain combines TRBV7-2 with TRBJ2-3; D is unresolved. Germline V lookup: CDR1 SGHTA, CDR2 FQGNSA. The V gene lost 1 base and the J gene lost 8 bases, with 10 bases spanning the gap. The CDR3 totals 13 residues. The CDR3 here is CASSLDRSGTQYF. As DNA, the CDR3 is TGTGCCAGCAGCTTAGATCGGTCAGGTACGCAGTATTTT. The whole variable domain, remainder taken from reference TRBV7-2 and TRBJ2-3, is GAGVSQSPSNKVTEKGKDVELRCDPISGHTALYWYRQSLGQGLEFLIYFQGNSAPDKSGLPSDRFSAERTGGSVSTLTIQRTQQEDSAVYLCASSLDRSGTQYFGPGTRLTVL.

The chain is built from TRBV2 and TRBJ2-7; TRBD2 aligns across 7 bases. Germline V CDR1 and CDR2: SNHLY, FYNNEI. The CDR3 is made up of 12 amino acids. The V and J ends lost 8 bases and 4 bases, in that order; junction bases with no gene match: 5. The CDR3 protein is CASQWGGYEQYF. CDR3 in DNA: TGTGCCAGCCAGTGGGGGGGGTACGAGCAGTACTTC. Together with reference TRBV2 and TRBJ2-7, the CDR3 gives the full variable domain: EPEVTQTPSHQVTQMGQEVILRCVPISNHLYFYWYRQILGQKVEFLVSFYNNEISEKSEIFDDQFSVERPDGSNFTLKIRSTKLEDSAMYFCASQWGGYEQYFGPGTRLTVT.

CDR3 protein: CAWSTLLQDTQYF. CDR3 DNA: TGTGCCTGGAGTACCCTCCTCCAAGATACGCAGTATTTT. The V gene is TRBV30, the J gene TRBJ2-3, with D unclear. CDR1 is GTSNPN, CDR2 SVGIG, per germline (reference sequence). V lost 2 bases to trimming and J lost 5 bases, with 11 bases between them. This CDR3 region has 13 residues.

The genes are TRBV5-1 and TRBJ1-4, with D possibly matching TRBD1 (5 bases). The germline V gene has CDR1 SGHRS and CDR2 YFSETQ. The CDR3 is 14 amino acids. The V end was cut by 0 bases, the J end by 2 bases, with 5 bases between. The CDR3 DNA reads as TGCGCCAGCAGCTTGGCAGGGACTAATGAAAAACTGTTTTTT. Encoded protein: CASSLAGTNEKLFF.

This chain joins TRBV5-1 and TRBJ1-5; D gene unclear. Per germline, CDR1 SGHRS and CDR2 YFSETQ. This CDR3 contains 13 residues. The germline V and J ends were trimmed by 1 base and 3 bases, with 5 bases remaining between them. The CDR3 DNA reads TGCGCCAGCAGCTTGAATCCCAATCAGCCCCAGCATTTT. It is translated as CASSLNPNQPQHF.

The chain employs TRBV5-1 and TRBJ1-2, with 7 nucleotides matching TRBD1. Losses at the gene ends were 4 bases for V and 8 bases for J; bases not matched to a gene: 11. Germline V CDR1 and CDR2: SGHRS, YFSETQ. CDR3 length equals 14 residues. The CDR3: CASSIHRGFNGYTF. The CDR3 region has the DNA TGCGCCAGCAGCATCCACAGGGGTTTTAACGGCTACACCTTC.

The rearrangement links TRBV18 to TRBJ2-1, with D uncertain. Germline assignment: CDR1 KGHSH and CDR2 LQKENI. The V end lost 4 bases, the J end lost 0 bases, and 13 bases lay between the germline ends. The CDR3 has 16 residues. As DNA, the CDR3 is TGTGCCAGCTCACAAGGGTCCAGGAGCTCCTACAATGAGCAGTTCTTC. Amino acid sequence: CASSQGSRSSYNEQFF.

This clone has more than one count but fewer than ten. The rearrangement uses TRBV6-1 and TRBJ1-6; no clear D. V gave up 3 bases and J gave up 13 bases, with 13 bases separating them. Germline V lookup: CDR1 MNHNS, CDR2 SASEGT. The CDR3 contains 13 residues. The CDR3 loop is CASSETDGLPLHF. The DNA of the CDR3 is TGTGCCAGCAGTGAGACGGACGGTCTTCCCCTCCACTTT.

This sequence joins TRBV5-5 and TRBJ2-2; D is unclear. The CDR3 runs 12 residues. Germline V lookup: CDR1 SGHKS, CDR2 YYEKEE (reference sequence). Trimming cost V 4 bases and J 6 bases, with 7 bases left between them. In DNA form, the CDR3 reads TGTGCCAGCAGCCAACACGCCGGGGAGCTGTTTTTT. Its protein is CASSQHAGELFF.

The chain combines TRBV7-9 with TRBJ2-1; D could derive from TRBD1 or TRBD2 (5 bases each). The CDR3 loop spans 17 amino acids. Germline V lookup: CDR1 SEHNR, CDR2 FQNEAQ (reference sequence). The ends were cut back, 1 base at V and 7 bases at J, with 20 bases in the middle. CDR3 region: CASSLVAGTFSENEQFF. The DNA of the CDR3 is TGTGCCAGCAGCTTAGTGGCAGGGACGTTTAGCGAGAATGAGCAGTTCTTC.

The chain employs TRBV3-1 (or the pseudogene TRBV3-2) and TRBJ1-6, with unresolved D. V was pared by 1 base and J by 9 bases, with 4 bases between. Germline CDR1 is LGHDT and CDR2 is YNNKEL (reference sequence). This CDR3 region has 12 residues. The CDR3 nucleotides read TGTGCCAGCAGCCAAGGCGTTTCACCCCTCCACTTT. Its translation: CASSQGVSPLHF.

The chain is built from TRBV6-5 and TRBJ2-7; tentative D call: TRBD1 (6 bases). Trimming removed 6 bases at V and 0 bases at J, with 15 bases between. The CDR3 is 15 amino acids. The germline gives CDR1 MNHEY, CDR2 SVGAGI. The CDR3 here is CASRPPGTHSYEQYF. CDR3 sequence (DNA): TGTGCCAGCAGGCCCCCCGGGACACACTCCTACGAGCAGTACTTC.

The CDR3 spells CASTLGLAGGLPHNEQFF. The CDR3 DNA follows: TGTGCCAGTACCCTTGGACTAGCGGGAGGCCTCCCCCACAATGAGCAGTTCTTC. V usage is TRBV19 and J usage is TRBJ2-1; 14 positions agree with TRBD2. V trimming: 7 bases; J trimming: 5 bases; junction bases outside the gene matches: 13. The germline V gene encodes CDR1 LNHDA and CDR2 SQIVND (reference sequence). The CDR3 runs to 18 residues.

For this clone: Other DNA sequences in this sample translate to the same CDR3. This chain joins TRBV12-3 or TRBV12-4 and TRBJ2-5; D unresolved. CDR3 length: 12 amino acids. Trimming took 5 bases from V and 4 from J, leaving 8 bases between them. CDR3 residues: CASSVFGETQYF. In DNA form, the CDR3 reads TGTGCCAGCAGTGTTTTCGGAGAGACCCAGTACTTC.

This sequence joins TRBV19 and TRBJ1-1; TRBD1 matches at 7 bases. CDR1 and CDR2 from the germline V gene are LNHDA and SQIVND (reference sequence). V shed 3 bases, J shed 7 bases, and the junction held 5 bases outside the gene matches. This CDR3 comprises 13 residues. The CDR3 spells CASSIPGTVEAFF. The DNA for the CDR3 is TGTGCCAGTAGTATCCCTGGGACAGTTGAAGCTTTCTTT.